This TCR beta chain was sequenced for a study of T cells after yellow fever vaccination. Study-level findings and limits: It was a weaker secondary response, yet one that peaked faster, at day 5 versus 15. Clones that expanded after primary vaccination mostly reappeared after the booster (roughly 96% CD4, 70% to 90% CD8).

This clonotype was detected many times. The antigen remains unidentified. Universal primer sites and UMIs were introduced during 5'RACE template-switching synthesis of TCR cDNA. TCRdb used MiXCR to reprocess the 5' RACE reads, holding one entry per CDR3 protein. The table records around 340,000 distinct CDR3 sequences, roughly 8.7% of them present only once. The sequence derives from a man younger than 35 who received the YFV17D yellow fever vaccine. The material was PBMCs, obtained on the day of the first yellow fever vaccination.

The CDR3 loop reads CASSLRQNYGYTF. As DNA, the CDR3 is TGTGCCAGCAGTTTACGACAGAACTATGGCTACACCTTC. The chain employs TRBV27 and TRBJ1-2; TRBD1 might be the D (5 bases). The germline V gene encodes CDR1 MNHEY and CDR2 SMNVEV (reference sequence). V was trimmed by 2 bases and J by 2 bases, leaving 6 bases between them. The CDR3 has 13 amino acids.